This T cell receptor (beta chain) appears in the sequencing data of a study of blood T cell repertoires in COVID-19. Study summary: Whether acute or convalescent, the COVID-19 samples came from the United States, Italy and Spain. PBMCs, B-cell-depleted T cells, or T cells provided the cDNA or gDNA that made up the material.

In the authors' methods: By means of reference gene primer amplification, nucleated cell counts were estimated. Only in-frame clones appear in the TCRdb table, and some are missing; sequencing was by immunoSEQ multiplex PCR. V and J calls and clone size are given by that table; D and trimming were obtained from the DNA. The sample yields tens of thousands of clones, 91% seen once. The CDR3 length is 16 residues. Germline V gives CDR1 SGHVS, CDR2 FQNEAQ. V trimming: 3 bases; J trimming: 2 bases; junction bases outside the gene matches: 6. This chain joins TRBV7-8 and TRBJ2-5; 10 positions agree with TRBD2. The sample consisted of peripheral blood. This clonotype was obtained from a man in his fifties or sixties with acute or convalescent COVID-19. CDR3 protein: CASSLGRLAGQETQYF. CDR3 in DNA: TGTGCCAGCAGCTTGGGCCGACTAGCGGGTCAAGAGACCCAGTACTTC.